These 30 T cell receptor beta chains were sequenced from one sample in a study of blood T cell repertoires in COVID-19. TCRdb's copy holds only in-frame clones and misses some; the assay was immunoSEQ multiplex PCR. The sample includes under 150,000 clones, more than 75% seen only once; the top ten take around 4.6%. The sample consisted of peripheral blood. These receptor sequences come from a man aged 55 to 70 with COVID-19, enrolled during active disease.

This rearrangement joins TRBV5-6 to TRBJ1-1; 8 bases align to TRBD1. This CDR3 is 12 amino acids long. V shed 4 bases and J 10 bases; nucleotides not matched to a gene: 6. The germline gives CDR1 SGHDT, CDR2 YYEEEE. Here the CDR3 DNA reads TGTGCCAGCAGCATACACAGGGGGGGAGCTTTCTTT. It yields the protein CASSIHRGGAFF.

The chain employs TRBV29-1 and TRBJ2-3; 7 positions match TRBD2. V lost 3 bases to trimming and J lost 0 bases; unmatched junction nucleotides: 3. Germline CDR1 is SQVTM and CDR2 is ANQGSEA. CDR3 size: 14 residues. As DNA, the CDR3 is TGCAGCGTTGACCGTAGCGGGAGCACAGATACGCAGTATTTT. Encoded protein: CSVDRSGSTDTQYF.

The CDR3 protein is CASSQVAFVTAPYGYTF. In DNA form, the CDR3 reads TGCGCCAGCAGCCAAGTGGCATTCGTTACAGCTCCCTATGGCTACACCTTC. The rearrangement links TRBV4-1 to TRBJ1-2; D uncertain. V was shortened by 1 base and J by 4 bases, with 19 bases between the two germline ends. Germline CDR1 and CDR2: MGHRA and YSYEKL. This CDR3 spans 17 amino acids.

The V call is TRBV6-5, the J call TRBJ2-3; 7 bases are shared with TRBD2. Germline values: CDR1 MNHEY, CDR2 SVGAGI. This CDR3 has 12 amino acids. V gave up 6 bases and J gave up 6 bases; unmatched junction bases: 3. This chain's CDR3 is CASRDGGDTQYF. Here the CDR3 DNA reads TGTGCCAGCAGGGACGGGGGGGATACGCAGTATTTT.

The chain links TRBV9 to TRBJ2-2; 10 bases are a match to TRBD1. J was trimmed by 10 bases and V by 4 bases; bases with no gene match: 7. Per germline, CDR1 SGDLS and CDR2 YYNGEE. The CDR3 runs 14 residues. CDR3 nucleotides: TGTGCCAGCAGCTCATGGACAGGGGGGGAGGAGCTGTTTTTT. It yields the protein CASSSWTGGEELFF.

This clone was recorded only once. This sequence joins TRBV27 and TRBJ1-2, with 7 bases that match TRBD1. From germline, CDR1 is MNHEY and CDR2 SMNVEV (reference sequence). The CDR3 covers 13 residues. The V and J ends lost 6 bases and 6 bases, in that order; junction bases with no gene match: 7. CDR3 DNA: TGTGCCAGCAGAACAGGGGATTGGAATGGCTACACCTTC. Residues: CASRTGDWNGYTF.

This rearrangement joins TRBV2 to TRBJ1-5, with a tentative D call TRBD1 (6 bases). Germline V gene data show CDR1 as SNHLY and CDR2 as FYNNEI. V lost 3 bases and J lost 0, with 12 bases in between. CDR3 length equals 16 residues. The CDR3 region is CASSEWTVDSNQPQHF. CDR3 DNA sequence: TGTGCCAGCAGTGAGTGGACAGTCGATAGCAATCAGCCCCAGCATTTT. The entire variable domain, with the rest obtained from reference TRBV2 and TRBJ1-5, is as follows: EPEVTQTPSHQVTQMGQEVILRCVPISNHLYFYWYRQILGQKVEFLVSFYNNEISEKSEIFDDQFSVERPDGSNFTLKIRSTKLEDSAMYFCASSEWTVDSNQPQHFGDGTRLSIL.

This rearrangement joins TRBV2 to TRBJ2-1; 7 positions agree with TRBD2. Trimming at V came to 6 bases and at J to 2 bases, leaving 13 bases not matched to a gene. Germline CDR1 reads SNHLY; CDR2 reads FYNNEI. The CDR3 has 17 residues. The chain's CDR3 is CASRIRSGKGTYNEQFF. CDR3 nucleotide sequence: TGTGCCAGCAGGATTAGGAGCGGGAAGGGGACCTACAATGAGCAGTTCTTC.

V is TRBV30 and J is TRBJ1-3; 7 bases match TRBD1. Germline V gene sequence: CDR1 GTSNPN, CDR2 SVGIG (reference sequence). J gave up 8 bases and V 3 bases, and 7 bases lay outside the gene matches. The CDR3 is made up of 13 amino acids. The DNA of the CDR3 is TGTGCCTGGAGCGCGACAGGGTTAGACACCATATATTTT. It yields the protein CAWSATGLDTIYF.

V gene TRBV6-1 combines with J gene TRBJ1-5; D perhaps matches TRBD1 (6 bases). CDR1 is MNHNS, CDR2 SASEGT, per germline. The V gene lost 2 bases and the J gene lost 5 bases, with 16 bases spanning the gap. The CDR3 is 16 residues long. The CDR3 DNA is TGTGCCAGCAGTGAAAGGAGCTGGGGGGGCGATCAGCCCCAGCATTTT. Protein product: CASSERSWGGDQPQHF.

Details on this clone: The same CDR3 also results from other DNA sequences found in this sample. J is TRBJ2-2 and V is TRBV4-1; 9 nucleotides line up with TRBD1. Germline CDR1 MGHRA, CDR2 YSYEKL. J gave up 1 base and V 1 base, and 1 base lay outside the gene matches. The CDR3 is 16 residues long. The CDR3 DNA reads TGCGCCAGCAGCCAAGGGACAGGGGAGAACACCGGGGAGCTGTTTTTT. Its translation is CASSQGTGENTGELFF.

The table lists this clone with a count of one. The V gene is TRBV2, the J gene TRBJ1-1; D not certain. This CDR3 contains 10 residues. The germline CDR1 and CDR2 sequences are SNHLY and FYNNEI. The V end lost 6 bases, the J end lost 12 bases, and 11 bases lay between the germline ends. The CDR3 region is CASREEVTFF. Written as DNA, the CDR3 is TGTGCCAGCAGGGAGGAGGTTACTTTCTTT. Looking up the rest from reference TRBV2 and TRBJ1-1 gives the full variable domain: EPEVTQTPSHQVTQMGQEVILRCVPISNHLYFYWYRQILGQKVEFLVSFYNNEISEKSEIFDDQFSVERPDGSNFTLKIRSTKLEDSAMYFCASREEVTFFGQGTRLTVV.

V is TRBV18 and J is TRBJ1-1, with D perhaps matching TRBD1 (5 bases). The CDR3 totals 13 residues. V lost 1 base and J 4 bases, leaving 7 bases between the germline ends. Per the germline V gene, CDR1 is KGHSH and CDR2 is LQKENI. CDR3 bases: TGTGCCAGCTCACCACTAGGGGTCACTGAAGCTTTCTTT. This gives the protein CASSPLGVTEAFF.

The rearrangement links TRBV2 to TRBJ2-4; 7 bases line up with TRBD1. Germline lookup yields CDR1 SNHLY and CDR2 FYNNEI. The CDR3 loop spans 16 amino acids. V lost 5 bases and J lost 0; bases outside the gene matches: 7. For the CDR3, the DNA is TGTGCCAGCAGTTTACCGACAGGGATAGCCAAAAACATTCAGTACTTC. Translation: CASSLPTGIAKNIQYF.

The genes are TRBV27 and TRBJ2-6; D perhaps matches TRBD2 (6 bases). The CDR3 is made up of 14 amino acids. CDR1 MNHEY and CDR2 SMNVEV come from the germline V gene (reference sequence). V was trimmed by 10 bases and J by 3 bases, leaving 13 bases between them. The CDR3 is CATQRGGGANVLTF. The CDR3 nucleotides read TGTGCCACCCAAAGGGGAGGTGGGGCCAACGTCCTGACTTTC. Drawing the rest from reference TRBV27 and TRBJ2-6, the complete variable domain is EAQVTQNPRYLITVTGKKLTVTCSQNMNHEYMSWYRQDPGLGLRQIYYSMNVEVTDKGDVPEGYKVSRKEKRNFPLILESPSPNQTSLYFCATQRGGGANVLTFGAGSRLTVL.

This clone has a single count. The rearrangement uses TRBV5-1 and TRBJ2-4, with TRBD1 matching over 8 bases. The germline gives CDR1 SGHRS, CDR2 YFSETQ. The CDR3 consists of 16 residues. V lost 3 bases to trimming and J lost 2 bases; unmatched junction nucleotides: 7. The DNA for the CDR3 is TGCGCCAGCAGCTCCATAGCAGGGGGCACCAAAAACATTCAGTACTTC. Translated: CASSSIAGGTKNIQYF.

This clone occurred a few times. The rearrangement links TRBV9 to TRBJ1-1; D gene uncertain. The CDR3 extends over 13 amino acids. Trimming removed 2 bases at V and 0 bases at J, with 5 bases between. Germline CDR1 and CDR2: SGDLS and YYNGEE. The CDR3 bases are TGTGCCAGCAGCGTCTCGGTGAACACTGAAGCTTTCTTT. Its translation: CASSVSVNTEAFF.

The chain employs TRBV18 and TRBJ1-1; 8 bases are a match to TRBD1. The junction had 9 bases not matched to a gene; V was cut back by 2 bases and J by 7 bases. The CDR3 runs to 15 residues. Germline assignment: CDR1 KGHSH and CDR2 LQKENI. The CDR3 DNA is TGTGCCAGCTCACCAGGGACAGGCCCCTACGGTGAAGCTTTCTTT. Translating it yields CASSPGTGPYGEAFF.

This chain connects TRBV5-1 to TRBJ1-3, with a weak D call TRBD1 (6 bases). V was shortened by 0 bases and J by 3 bases, with 13 bases between the two germline ends. The CDR3 is 16 amino acids. CDR1 SGHRS and CDR2 YFSETQ come from the germline V gene. The CDR3 nucleotides read TGCGCCAGCAGCTTGGTTGGCAGGGGTTATGGAAACACCATATATTTT. Its protein is CASSLVGRGYGNTIYF.

The V call is TRBV5-1, the J call TRBJ2-3; D is possibly TRBD1 (6 bases). Germline CDR1 and CDR2: SGHRS and YFSETQ. The ends were cut back, 0 bases at V and 2 bases at J, with 13 bases in the middle. The CDR3 spans 16 residues. The DNA for the CDR3 is TGCGCCAGCAGCTTGGCACCAGGGGCTACCACAGATACGCAGTATTTT. This encodes CASSLAPGATTDTQYF.

This chain links TRBV11-2 with TRBJ2-2; maybe TRBD2 (6 bases). CDR1 is SGHAT and CDR2 is FQNNGV in the germline V gene. V was clipped by 5 bases and J by 4 bases, with 23 bases between them. The CDR3 contains 18 residues. The CDR3 reads CASSGRDSGSLGTGELFF. CDR3 DNA: TGTGCCAGCAGCGGACGGGACTCCGGGAGTTTAGGCACCGGGGAGCTGTTTTTT.

The chain couples TRBV19 to TRBJ2-7; TRBD2 aligns across 9 bases. There are 13 residues in the CDR3. Germline CDR1 reads LNHDA; CDR2 reads SQIVND (reference sequence). Trimming removed 7 bases from V and 4 bases from J; junction bases left unmatched: 5. The CDR3 nucleotides are TGTGCCAGTAAGGGCGGGAGGGAATACGAGCAGTACTTC. This encodes CASKGGREYEQYF.

V usage is TRBV18 and J usage is TRBJ1-3; the D is unclear. Germline-derived CDR1 and CDR2 are KGHSH and LQKENI. V was shortened by 1 base and J by 0 bases, with 10 bases between the two germline ends. The CDR3 runs to 16 residues. The CDR3 reads CASSPLAASSGNTIYF. In DNA, the CDR3 is TGTGCCAGCTCACCACTTGCGGCAAGCTCTGGAAACACCATATATTTT.

This chain uses TRBV19 with TRBJ1-4; D might be TRBD1 (6 bases). This CDR3 region has 14 residues. Germline V CDR1 and CDR2: LNHDA, SQIVND (reference sequence). The V gene lost 7 bases and the J gene lost 8 bases, with 17 bases spanning the gap. The CDR3 loop reads CASTTGQGDEKLFF. The CDR3 coding sequence is TGTGCCAGTACGACAGGTCAGGGTGACGAAAAACTGTTTTTT.

This chain joins TRBV29-1 and TRBJ2-1; 7 nucleotides match TRBD2. Germline CDR1 reads SQVTM; CDR2 reads ANQGSEA. V trimming: 7 bases; J trimming: 8 bases; junction bases outside the gene matches: 8. The CDR3 totals 12 residues. This chain's CDR3 is CSARGGSDEQFF. DNA of the CDR3: TGCAGCGCCCGGGGCGGGAGCGATGAGCAGTTCTTC.

The chain uses TRBV19 and TRBJ1-5, with D tentatively TRBD1 (5 bases). The V and J ends lost 8 bases and 0 bases respectively, with 11 bases between them. The CDR3 contains 14 residues. In germline, CDR1 is LNHDA, CDR2 SQIVND (reference sequence). The CDR3 loop is CASDQGYSNQPQHF. The CDR3 DNA is TGTGCCAGTGACCAGGGTTATAGCAATCAGCCCCAGCATTTT. Combining the CDR3 with reference TRBV19 and TRBJ1-5 gives the whole variable domain DGGITQSPKYLFRKEGQNVTLSCEQNLNHDAMYWYRQDPGQGLRLIYYSQIVNDFQKGDIAEGYSVSREKKESFPLTVTSAQKNPTAFYLCASDQGYSNQPQHFGDGTRLSIL.

The rearrangement links TRBV14 to TRBJ2-1, with TRBD2 matching over 12 bases. Germline-derived CDR1 and CDR2 are SGHDN and FVKESK. J lost 16 bases, V lost 2 bases, and 6 bases had no gene match. The CDR3 extends over 13 amino acids. The CDR3 bases are TGTGCCAGCAGCCAACGACTAGCGGGAGTAAGTTTCTTC. This sequence encodes CASSQRLAGVSFF.

This chain uses TRBV2 with TRBJ1-4; D is possibly TRBD1 (5 bases). CDR1 and CDR2 (germline): SNHLY, FYNNEI. The CDR3 is made up of 15 amino acids. The ends were cut back, 3 bases at V and 0 bases at J, with 8 bases in the middle. CDR3 protein: CASSEGPPTNEKLFF. CDR3 DNA sequence: TGTGCCAGCAGTGAGGGGCCCCCAACTAATGAAAAACTGTTTTTT.

This chain uses TRBV15 with TRBJ2-3; TRBD1 might be the D (6 bases). This CDR3 spans 15 amino acids. Trimming pared 2 bases from V and 1 base from J, leaving 10 bases between. Germline loops: CDR1 LNHNV, CDR2 YYDKDF (reference sequence). CDR3 nucleotides: TGTGCCACCAGCAGAAGGGGGACGGGCACAGATACGCAGTATTTT. Translating it yields CATSRRGTGTDTQYF.

The V and J genes are TRBV30 and TRBJ1-4; D gene ambiguous. Germline CDR1 GTSNPN, CDR2 SVGIG (reference sequence). The CDR3 runs 14 residues. Between the trimmed V and J ends, which lost 3 bases and 7 bases, there was a span of 15 bases. In nucleotides, the CDR3 is TGTGCCTGGAGCGGAGGGTTTGGCAGTGAAAAACTGTTTTTT. Translated, it gives CAWSGGFGSEKLFF. Variable domain in full (rest from reference TRBV30 and TRBJ1-4): SQTIHQWPATLVQPVGSPLSLECTVEGTSNPNLYWYRQAAGRGLQLLFYSVGIGQISSEVPQNLSASRPQDRQFILSSKKLLLSDSGFYLCAWSGGFGSEKLFFGSGTQLSVL.